A selection of T cell receptor beta chains follows, all from one sample in a study of a mutant IDH1 vaccine in newly diagnosed glioma. These receptors have no identified antigens. Only in-frame clones appear in the TCRdb table, and some are missing; sequencing was by immunoSEQ multiplex PCR. The profile shows 82,000 or so clones, roughly 85% of them singletons. Sequenced material: PBMCs, taken from a glioma patient whose treatment included an IDH1 peptide vaccine. Receptors originate from a man aged 25 to 40 with glioma. Some clones in this sample may be carry-over from other donors' samples. The CDR3 runs from the conserved cysteine through the conserved F or W. D genes are given only for firm matches. Expanded clones get a size class; other rows say once, few or many, or leave the size out.

d_gene,v_gene,j_gene,abundance,CDR3aa,CDR3nt
TRBD1,TRBV9,TRBJ2-2,NA,CASSARGRDTGELFF,TGTGCCAGCAGCGCGAGGGGGCGCGACACCGGGGAGCTGTTTTTT
NA,TRBV27,TRBJ1-1,once,CASNQVGGENAAFF,TGTGCCAGCAACCAGGTAGGAGGGGAAAACGCGGCTTTCTTT
NA,TRBV28,TRBJ1-2,NA,CASGPAGGYTF,TGTGCCAGCGGACCGGCGGGTGGCTACACCTTC
TRBD1,TRBV27,TRBJ1-4,NA,CASRSWAGTENEKLFF,TGTGCCAGCAGGAGTTGGGCCGGGACAGAAAATGAAAAACTGTTTTTT
NA,TRBV5-5,TRBJ2-3,NA,CASSYYGPQYF,TGTGCCAGCAGCTATTACGGGCCGCAGTATTTT
NA,TRBV19,TRBJ2-7,NA,CASSMGFGYEQYF,TGTGCCAGTAGTATGGGGTTTGGCTACGAGCAGTACTTC
NA,TRBV9,TRBJ1-5,NA,CASSVGGGGQPQHF,TGTGCCAGCAGCGTAGGAGGGGGAGGACAGCCCCAGCATTTT
NA,TRBV7-3,TRBJ2-1,once,CASSQIGQPLNEQFF,TGTGCCAGCAGCCAAATCGGACAACCTCTAAATGAGCAGTTCTTC
TRBD1,TRBV9,TRBJ1-3,once,CASSVEGTGAPGNTIYF,TGTGCCAGCAGCGTAGAGGGGACAGGAGCCCCTGGAAACACCATATATTTT
NA,TRBV5-1,TRBJ1-1,NA,CASSPNMNTEAFF,TGCGCCAGCAGCCCAAACATGAACACTGAAGCTTTCTTT
NA,TRBV4-3,TRBJ1-1,NA,CASSQDIGGPPEAFF,TGCGCCAGCAGCCAAGATATTGGGGGGCCCCCTGAAGCTTTCTTT
TRBD2,TRBV6-4,TRBJ2-3,few,CASKTSGDTDTQYF,TGTGCCAGCAAGACTAGCGGGGACACAGATACGCAGTATTTT
NA,TRBV19,TRBJ2-3,NA,CASTPDRLWADTQYF,TGTGCCAGTACCCCGGACCGCCTTTGGGCAGATACGCAGTATTTT
NA,TRBV5-5,TRBJ1-5,NA,CASSPGTVSNQPQHF,TGTGCCAGCAGCCCCGGGACCGTTAGCAATCAGCCCCAGCATTTT
NA,TRBV30,TRBJ2-7,NA,CAWSVRGHPYEQYF,TGTGCCTGGAGTGTACGAGGACATCCCTACGAGCAGTACTTC
NA,TRBV4-3,TRBJ2-1,NA,CASSQDLSDSAYNEQFF,TGCGCCAGCAGCCAAGATCTATCGGATTCTGCCTACAATGAGCAGTTCTTC
NA,TRBV27,TRBJ2-3,NA,CASSYYRTDTQYF,TGTGCCAGCAGTTACTACCGCACAGATACGCAGTATTTT
TRBD1,TRBV15,TRBJ1-1,NA,CATSRRTGGLDEAFF,TGTGCCACCAGCAGACGGACAGGGGGCCTGGATGAAGCTTTCTTT
NA,TRBV10-2,TRBJ2-2,NA,CASSVKVVIGELFF,TGCGCCAGCAGTGTTAAAGTGGTTATCGGGGAGCTGTTTTTT
NA,TRBV21-1,TRBJ2-5,NA,CASSSRYRVQETQYF,TGTGCCAGCAGCAGCCGCTACAGGGTCCAAGAGACCCAGTACTTC
TRBD1,TRBV7-9,TRBJ2-5,NA,CASRPRDRGETQYF,TGTGCCAGCAGACCCCGGGACAGAGGGGAGACCCAGTACTTC
NA,TRBV7-9,TRBJ1-2,NA,CASSSNPRTFGYTF,TGTGCCAGCAGCTCCAACCCGCGGACATTTGGCTACACCTTC
NA,TRBV4-1,TRBJ2-7,NA,CASSLRVGETYEQYF,TGCGCCAGCAGCCTACGGGTAGGAGAGACCTACGAGCAGTACTTC
NA,TRBV6-1,TRBJ1-6,NA,CASKIRDSYNSPLHF,TGTGCCAGCAAAATCAGAGACAGCTATAATTCACCCCTCCACTTT
NA,TRBV6-5,TRBJ1-4,NA,CASSYSEGEKLFF,TGTGCCAGCAGTTACTCAGAGGGTGAAAAACTGTTTTTT
NA,TRBV5-6,TRBJ1-2,NA,CASSFGDGYTF,TGTGCCAGCAGCTTCGGGGATGGCTACACCTTC
NA,TRBV5-4,TRBJ2-5,NA,CASSFAGQPQETQYF,TGTGCCAGCAGCTTTGCGGGACAGCCCCAAGAGACCCAGTACTTC
NA,TRBV5-5,TRBJ2-3,NA,CASSLGLDTQYF,TGTGCCAGCAGCTTGGGTCTAGATACGCAGTATTTT
NA,TRBV7-2,TRBJ2-6,NA,CASGLRDARANVLTF,TGTGCCAGCGGACTCCGGGACGCCAGGGCCAACGTCCTGACTTTC
NA,TRBV5-6,TRBJ2-5,NA,CASRKRLGAQETQYF,TGTGCCAGCAGAAAAAGACTAGGGGCACAAGAGACCCAGTACTTC
NA,TRBV11-2,TRBJ1-4,NA,CASSFPGAANEKLFF,TGTGCCAGCAGCTTTCCGGGGGCAGCTAATGAAAAACTGTTTTTT
NA,TRBV5-4,TRBJ2-7,NA,CASSLISDAYEQYF,TGTGCCAGCAGCCTGATTAGCGACGCTTACGAGCAGTACTTC
TRBD1,TRBV7-2,TRBJ2-1,NA,CASSQHTGAWEQFF,TGTGCCAGCAGCCAGCATACAGGGGCTTGGGAGCAGTTCTTC
TRBD1,TRBV5-1,TRBJ2-5,NA,CASARTGTYQETQYF,TGCGCCAGCGCCAGGACAGGGACGTACCAAGAGACCCAGTACTTC
TRBD1,TRBV28,TRBJ2-3,NA,CATLQGATDTQYF,TGTGCCACCCTACAGGGGGCTACAGATACGCAGTATTTT
TRBD2,TRBV9,TRBJ2-2,NA,CASSVRTSGTGELFF,TGTGCCAGCAGCGTACGGACTAGCGGGACCGGGGAGCTGTTTTTT
TRBD1,TRBV10-1,TRBJ2-3,NA,CASSQGQGRADTQYF,TGCGCCAGCAGTCAGGGACAGGGCAGAGCAGATACGCAGTATTTT
NA,TRBV27,TRBJ2-3,NA,CASSLRGITDTQYF,TGTGCCAGCAGTTTACGGGGGATCACAGATACGCAGTATTTT
TRBD1,TRBV5-1,TRBJ2-2,few,CASSPGTALNTGELFF,TGCGCCAGCAGCCCCGGGACAGCTCTGAACACCGGGGAGCTGTTTTTT
NA,TRBV12-1,TRBJ1-1,NA,CASSLPRAGEAFF,TGTGCCAGCAGCTTACCCCGTGCAGGTGAAGCTTTCTTT
TRBD2,TRBV7-8,TRBJ2-5,NA,CASSPWTSGTGGAQYF,TGTGCCAGCAGCCCCTGGACTAGCGGGACCGGAGGGGCCCAGTACTTC
TRBD1,TRBV28,TRBJ2-7,NA,CASRRDREPYEQYF,TGTGCCAGCAGACGGGACAGGGAACCCTACGAGCAGTACTTC
NA,TRBV7-2,TRBJ2-2,NA,CASSVRLAGELFF,TGTGCCAGCAGCGTAAGACTAGCCGGGGAGCTGTTTTTT
TRBD2,TRBV5-1,TRBJ2-5,NA,CASSRGVLAGQREETQYF,TGCGCCAGCAGTCGTGGTGTGTTAGCGGGGCAGAGGGAGGAGACCCAGTACTTC
NA,TRBV19,TRBJ2-2,few,CATRTGVSGGELFF,TGTGCCACAAGAACGGGAGTCTCGGGCGGGGAGCTGTTTTTT
NA,TRBV25-1,TRBJ2-3,NA,CASTAGSTDTQYF,TGTGCCAGCACGGCGGGAAGCACAGATACGCAGTATTTT
NA,TRBV28,TRBJ1-1,NA,CASSSSRFSTFF,TGTGCCAGCAGCTCTTCAAGGTTCAGTACTTTCTTT